This paragraph reports one TCR beta chain. The specificity of this receptor is unknown. No base qualities exist here, and no much larger clone lies one base off it. Each donor gave one peripheral blood draw, averaging roughly 100 mL, which was collected into heparinised tubes. Naive, central memory, regulatory and stem cell-like memory CD4+ T cells were sorted on a BD FACSAria II using a panel including CD45RO, CCR7, CD25, CD127, CD95 and CD27. Purity was above 95% for every sorted population. PBMCs were isolated right away by Lymphoprep density gradient centrifugation and were stained directly, without culture. Samples were stained and sorted in pairs, with one healthy donor and one patient per experiment, so that batch effects were minimized. The entire isolated RNA was reverse transcribed using the High Capacity cDNA Reverse Transcription Kit, and thus expressed TCRB transcripts were sequenced. Naive, central memory and regulatory T cell samples underwent deep immunoSEQ sequencing, averaging roughly 3.3 million total reads per sample. Sorted cells were lysed in RLT buffer and RNA was extracted with DNase-treated RNeasy Micro or Mini kits, depending on cell number. Each cell subset was processed separately to prevent cross-contamination, with patient and healthy donor samples processed together. Using the immunoSEQ multiplex PCR, TCRB sequences were amplified from cDNA into 87-bp fragments spanning the CDR3 region. Amplicons were sequenced on the Illumina HiSeq platform. The original methods were these. PCR bias was corrected computationally using synthetic template baselines, and reads within Hamming distance 2 were collapsed, with unmergeable singletons discarded. Reads were aligned against IMGT so that V, D and J genes, CDR3 length and insertions or deletions at six rearrangement sites could be assigned. Clonotype counts were normalized to sorted cell number within each subset before computing true diversity and Gini coefficients with the tcR R package. The overlap coefficient, calculated on TCRB nucleotide sequences, was used to quantify repertoire sharing. Out-of-frame TCRB sequences from naive cells were analyzed to stand in for the pre-selection repertoire. TCRdb obtained this table from immuneACCESS and retained in-frame rearrangements with V and J assigned. These tables miss some clones; where compared with another copy, unresolved V genes account for less than half of the shortfall, and the remainder is unexplained. V, J and clone size are those of that table, while D and trimming were read from the DNA. The sample table holds 250,000 to 350,000 clones, of which 15% were seen once. The ten largest clones represent roughly 0.015% of the sample.

From a lookup of the germline V gene, CDR1 and CDR2 are MGHDK and SYGVNS. Between the V and J ends, shortened by 5 bases and 1 base respectively, the junction contains 14 bases. The CDR3 measures 15 amino acids from cysteine to phenylalanine. Just CDR3 DNA is preserved here, 45 bases in frame from base 1. The data belong to a study of beta chain features in type 1 diabetes (dated by TCRdb to between 2018 and 2020). With regard to the full study: Mean age, gender distribution, total cell number and subset yield were not different between patients and healthy donors. A total of 85 million to 140 million sorted cells were examined across all samples, and a strong correlation was observed between cell number per subset and RNA yield. The study compared TCRB repertoires of sorted circulating CD4+ T cell subsets between recently diagnosed type 1 diabetes patients and matched healthy donors. Naive and central memory subsets were obtained from all 30 or so donors, but regulatory and stem cell-like memory subsets were isolated from only 8 patients and about 8 healthy donors.

Findings and caveats that apply to the study as a whole: Because cDNA was sequenced instead of genomic DNA, activated cells with high expression could be over-represented, although the groups did not differ in activation or CD3 levels. PCR may preferentially amplify shorter templates, but because patient and control samples were amplified and corrected together, any resulting skew would affect both groups equally. Patients with type 1 diabetes made fewer insertions and deleted more nucleotides at VDJ recombination sites, implying thymic rearrangement abnormalities. A moderate but significant shortening of TCRB CDR3 length was observed in type 1 diabetes patients in all four CD4+ subsets. Naive, central memory and regulatory TCRB repertoires appeared to be more similar among patients than among healthy donors. Only small numbers of individuals were included in the HLA sub-analyses, which left unresolved whether HLA type had any influence on TCRB rearrangement.

This receptor was taken from a man aged 18 to 30 with type 1 diabetes. Sequencing was done on a sample of naive CD4+ T cells from blood. The sample's cell subset or site label, decoded: true naive CD4+ T cells. The sequence joins TRBV25-1 to TRBJ1-2; a tentative D call is TRBD1 (5 bases match). The CDR3 reads as follows: CASSSPGDGNYGYTF. At the DNA level, the sequence is TGTGCCAGCAGTTCCCCGGGGGACGGTAACTATGGCTACACCTTC.